The 17 T cell receptor beta chains presented below share a single source sample, sequenced in a study of cytomegalovirus exposure and HLA in healthy donors. PCR involved 60 Vbeta and 13 Jbeta primers. The table came from immunoSEQ multiplex PCR; TCRdb's copy has only in-frame clones and leaves some out. The sample records 150,000 to 200,000 clones, around 81% being singletons. The source material was PBMCs. These receptors all stem from a young woman in good health and CMV-seropositive.

The chain uses TRBV5-5 and TRBJ2-5; D gene unclear. The CDR3 contains 15 residues. Germline CDR1 and CDR2: SGHKS and YYEKEE (reference sequence). The germline V and J ends were trimmed by 1 base and 2 bases, with 12 bases remaining between them. The CDR3 region is CASSLFQQEQETQYF. CDR3 DNA: TGTGCCAGCAGCTTGTTCCAGCAGGAACAAGAGACCCAGTACTTC.

The rearrangement joins TRBV28 to TRBJ2-7, with 7 bases aligning to TRBD1. Germline V gene sequence: CDR1 MDHEN, CDR2 SYDVKM. J lost 2 bases, V lost 3 bases, and 4 bases had no gene match. The CDR3 is 14 residues long. In nucleotides, the CDR3 is TGTGCCAGCAGTTTGGGACAGAGGCCCTACGAGCAGTACGTC. It specifies CASSLGQRPYEQYV.

This clone was recorded a few times. Other DNA sequences in the sample encode the same CDR3. This sequence joins TRBV11-2 and TRBJ1-1; maybe TRBD1 (5 bases). The V gene lost 5 bases and the J gene lost 1 base, with 8 bases spanning the gap. Germline V gene sequence: CDR1 SGHAT, CDR2 FQNNGV. CDR3 length: 13 amino acids. CDR3 loop: CASSLDRNTEAFF. For the CDR3, the DNA is TGTGCCAGCAGCCTCGACAGGAACACTGAAGCTTTCTTT.

Comments on this clone: Distinct nucleotide sequences in the sample also encode this CDR3. The chain has TRBV6-4 and TRBJ2-3; TRBD2 aligns across 8 bases. This CDR3 region has 16 residues. V trimming: 0 bases; J trimming: 1 base; junction bases outside the gene matches: 3. Germline values: CDR1 MRHNA, CDR2 SNTAGT. In DNA form, the CDR3 reads TGTGCCAGCAGTGACTCAAGCGGGGGTGGCACAGATACGCAGTATTTT. Translated, it gives CASSDSSGGGTDTQYF.

The V call is TRBV11-2, the J call TRBJ2-5; TRBD1 is a possible D gene (5 bases). The J call may be mistaken, given a closer DNA end match to TRBJ2-7. The CDR3 contains 14 residues. The V gene's germline CDR1 is SGHAT and CDR2 FQNNGV. CDR3 in amino acids: CASSLSLGPYEQYF. CDR3 in DNA: TGTGCCAGCAGCCTATCCCTGGGGCCCTACGAGCAGTACTTC.

The gene calls are TRBV28 and TRBJ1-1, with a possible D match to TRBD1 (5 bases). Trimming took off 6 bases at V and 0 bases at J, with 14 bases between the two ends. Germline V gene sequence: CDR1 MDHEN, CDR2 SYDVKM. The CDR3 covers 15 residues. CDR3 amino acids: CASRGTGVVNTEAFF. The CDR3 coding sequence is TGTGCCAGCAGGGGGACGGGAGTCGTGAACACTGAAGCTTTCTTT. Filled out from reference TRBV28 and TRBJ1-1, the complete variable domain reads DVKVTQSSRYLVKRTGEKVFLECVQDMDHENMFWYRQDPGLGLRLIYFSYDVKMKEKGDIPEGYSVSREKKERFSLILESASTNQTSMYLCASRGTGVVNTEAFFGQGTRLTVV.

This rearrangement joins TRBV10-3 to TRBJ2-3; a weak D match, TRBD2 (7 bases). V was trimmed by 4 bases and J by 0 bases, leaving 17 bases between them. There are 17 residues in the CDR3. Germline CDR1 ENHRY, CDR2 SYGVKD. In DNA, the CDR3 is TGTGCCATCAGTGGACAACTTCGGGGGGCTAGCACAGATACGCAGTATTTT. Amino acids: CAISGQLRGASTDTQYF.

The rearrangement uses TRBV20-1 and TRBJ1-2; no reliable D call. The CDR3 consists of 11 residues. V gave up 6 bases and J gave up 3 bases, with 8 bases separating them. The V gene's germline CDR1 is DFQATT and CDR2 SNEGSKA (reference sequence). CDR3 region: CSAPRDYGYTF. CDR3 in DNA: TGCAGTGCCCCGAGAGACTATGGCTACACCTTC.

The gene calls are TRBV4-1 and TRBJ2-1; 8 bases fit TRBD2. Germline CDR1 is MGHRA and CDR2 is YSYEKL. Trimming removed 0 bases from V and 13 bases from J; junction bases left unmatched: 17. The CDR3 consists of 17 residues. The CDR3 region is CASSQDGPGLGGLEQFF. CDR3 in DNA: TGCGCCAGCAGCCAAGACGGACCGGGACTAGGGGGATTGGAACAGTTCTTC.

V gene TRBV7-2 combines with J gene TRBJ1-5; 11 bases are shared with TRBD1. The CDR3 loop spans 18 amino acids. The junction had 11 bases not matched to a gene; V was cut back by 5 bases and J by 2 bases. CDR1 and CDR2 from the germline V gene are SGHTA and FQGNSA. CDR3 in DNA: TGTGCCAGCAGCCGTGGACAGGGGGCTTGGGGTGGCAATCAGCCCCAGCATTTT. Translation gives CASSRGQGAWGGNQPQHF.

The chain uses TRBV28 and TRBJ1-5; D is undetermined. The germline gives CDR1 MDHEN, CDR2 SYDVKM. V was clipped by 2 bases and J by 3 bases, with 8 bases between them. The CDR3 has 14 amino acids. Here the CDR3 reads CASSLVLFNQPQHF. In nucleotides, the CDR3 is TGTGCCAGCAGTTTAGTACTGTTCAATCAGCCCCAGCATTTT.

This clone was seen a single time. The V and J genes are TRBV30 and TRBJ1-1; possibly TRBD1 for D (5 bases). Trimming took 0 bases from V and 3 from J, leaving 17 bases between them. The CDR3 sequence is 16 residues long. Germline V gene sequence: CDR1 GTSNPN, CDR2 SVGIG (reference sequence). The chain's CDR3 is CAWSVGGNGIYTEAFF. In DNA, the CDR3 is TGTGCCTGGAGTGTTGGGGGGAACGGGATATACACTGAAGCTTTCTTT.

The V and J genes are TRBV11-3 and TRBJ2-7, with TRBD2 identical over 7 bases. Germline loops: CDR1 SGHNT, CDR2 YENEEA. CDR3 length equals 13 residues. The V gene end was trimmed by 4 bases and the J gene end by 4 bases; junction bases not matched to a gene: 4. The DNA of the CDR3 is TGTGCCAGCAGCTCGACTAGCTTATACGAGCAGTACGTC. This encodes CASSSTSLYEQYV.

This clone was observed a few times. The chain links TRBV6-1 to TRBJ1-1, with D possibly TRBD1 on 6 matching bases. V was shortened by 2 bases and J by 5 bases, with 15 bases between the two germline ends. CDR3 length: 15 amino acids. CDR1 is MNHNS, CDR2 SASEGT, per germline. CDR3: CASSELGRGATEAFF. CDR3 sequence (DNA): TGTGCCAGCAGTGAACTCGGGCGGGGGGCAACTGAAGCTTTCTTT.

In its sample, this clone was seen once. The chain couples TRBV4-2 to TRBJ2-5; TRBD1 might be the D (5 bases). Germline V lookup: CDR1 LGHNA, CDR2 YNFKEQ. V lost 0 bases to trimming and J lost 3 bases, with 8 bases between them. The CDR3 runs 14 residues. As DNA, the CDR3 is TGTGCCAGCAGCCAAGACGACAGAAAAGAGACCCAGTACTTC. This gives the protein CASSQDDRKETQYF.

The table lists this clone with a few counts. This rearrangement joins TRBV6-1 to TRBJ2-2; 11 bases fit TRBD2. The V segment lost 6 bases and the J segment 4 bases; nucleotides outside the gene matches: 4. The CDR3 covers 15 residues. Germline CDR1 and CDR2: MNHNS and SASEGT. CDR3 amino acids: CASSPTSGATGELFF. The CDR3 coding sequence is TGTGCCAGCAGCCCGACTAGCGGGGCCACCGGGGAGCTGTTTTTT.

The chain combines TRBV14 with TRBJ2-7; 11 bases agree with TRBD1. The J segment lost 3 bases and the V segment lost 2 bases, leaving 3 bases of the junction unmatched. This CDR3 has 15 amino acids. Germline V gives CDR1 SGHDN, CDR2 FVKESK. The CDR3 sequence: CASSQRGTGGYEQYF. CDR3 sequence (DNA): TGTGCCAGCAGCCAACGGGGGACAGGGGGCTACGAGCAGTACTTC.